The T cell receptor (beta chain) described here comes from a study of T cell responses to AZD1222 COVID-19 vaccine. Study-wide findings and caveats: It should be noted that donors were predominantly white British and more often female, and clonal diversity was possibly underestimated. Seropositive at baseline were only five or six AZD1222 recipients. Repertoire collection took place solely once the T cell response had peaked.

About this clone itself: Its antigen remains unknown.

The data were produced by immunoSEQ multiplex PCR, yet TCRdb's version contains in-frame clones alone and is incomplete. The repertoire has about 74,000 clones, 91% of them found once; the top ten carry more than 7.5%. Second doses were pooled across both intervals (about 4 or about 12 weeks). The sequence was obtained from an adult who received the AZD1222 COVID-19 vaccine. The specimen comprised peripheral blood, sampled 28 days after the second AZD1222 dose.

DNA for the CDR3: TGTGCCAGCAGCCAAGCGGCTTCGGGGGCCAACGTCCTGACTTTC. Protein product: CASSQAASGANVLTF. This chain links TRBV3-1 (or the pseudogene TRBV3-2) with TRBJ2-6; D not resolved. Germline V lookup: CDR1 LGHDT, CDR2 YNNKEL (reference sequence). The V and J ends lost 1 base and 4 bases respectively, with 8 bases between them. The CDR3 runs to 15 residues.